This note documents a single T cell receptor beta chain sequence. Sequencing used immunoSEQ multiplex PCR; TCRdb keeps in-frame clones, though not all of them. Counted here are 100,000 or so clones, 81% occurring once; the ten biggest clones make up less than 45%. The sample comes from a study of blood T cell repertoires in COVID-19. The sequence was collected from an elderly man with acute or convalescent COVID-19. Specimen: peripheral blood.

The CDR3 nucleotides read TGCGCCAGCAACGTGGGCGGCCTAGGGGTCGAGGCTGAAGCTTTCTTT. As protein: CASNVGGLGVEAEAFF. The V gene is TRBV5-1, the J gene TRBJ1-1; the D gene is possibly TRBD1 (5 bases). Between the trimmed V and J ends, which lost 6 bases and 6 bases, there was a span of 24 bases. The CDR3 runs to 16 residues. Germline-derived CDR1 and CDR2 are SGHRS and YFSETQ.